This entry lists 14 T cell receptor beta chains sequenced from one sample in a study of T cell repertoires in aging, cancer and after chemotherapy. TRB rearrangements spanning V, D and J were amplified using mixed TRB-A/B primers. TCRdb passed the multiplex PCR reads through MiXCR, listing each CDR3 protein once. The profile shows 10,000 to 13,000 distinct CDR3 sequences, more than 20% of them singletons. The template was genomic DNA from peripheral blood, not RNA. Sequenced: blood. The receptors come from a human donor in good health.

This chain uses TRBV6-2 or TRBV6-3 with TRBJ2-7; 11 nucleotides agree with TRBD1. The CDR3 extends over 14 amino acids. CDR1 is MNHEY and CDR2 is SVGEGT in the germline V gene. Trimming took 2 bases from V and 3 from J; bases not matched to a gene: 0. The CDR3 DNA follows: TGTGCCAGCAGTTACGGGACAGGGGGCTACGAGCAGTACTTC. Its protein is CASSYGTGGYEQYF.

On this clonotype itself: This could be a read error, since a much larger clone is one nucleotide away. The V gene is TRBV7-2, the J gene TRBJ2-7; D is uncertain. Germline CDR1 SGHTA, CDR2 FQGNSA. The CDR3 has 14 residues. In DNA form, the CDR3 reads TGTGCCTGCAGCTTAAGCAGCTCTTCCTACGAGCAGTACTTC. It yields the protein CACSLSSSSYEQYF. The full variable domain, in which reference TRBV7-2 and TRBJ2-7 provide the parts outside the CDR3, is GAGVSQSPSNKVTEKGKDVELRCDPISGHTALYWYRQSLGQGLEFLIYFQGNSAPDKSGLPSDRFSAERTGGSVSTLTIQRTQQEDSAVYLCACSLSSSSYEQYFGPGTRLTVT.

CDR3 protein: CASKDRASYEQYF. The CDR3 DNA is TGTGCCAGCAAGGACAGGGCGTCCTACGAGCAGTACTTC. The chain uses TRBV12-3 or TRBV12-4 and TRBJ2-7, with 8 bases lining up with TRBD1. The J segment lost 1 base and the V segment lost 7 bases, leaving 3 bases of the junction unmatched. This CDR3 has 13 amino acids.

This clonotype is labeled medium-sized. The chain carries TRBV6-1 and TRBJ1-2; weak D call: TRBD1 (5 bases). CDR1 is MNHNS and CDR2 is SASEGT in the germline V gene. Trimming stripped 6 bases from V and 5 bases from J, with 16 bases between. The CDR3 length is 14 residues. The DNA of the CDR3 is TGTGCCAGCAGCGGGACCCAGGTATCGTATGGCTACACCTTC. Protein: CASSGTQVSYGYTF.

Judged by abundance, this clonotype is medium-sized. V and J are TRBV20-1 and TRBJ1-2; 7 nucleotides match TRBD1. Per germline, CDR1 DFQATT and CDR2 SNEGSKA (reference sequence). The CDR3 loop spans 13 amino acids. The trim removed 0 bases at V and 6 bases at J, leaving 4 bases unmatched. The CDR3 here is CSARDGTVHGYTF. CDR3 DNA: TGCAGTGCTAGAGACGGGACAGTCCATGGCTACACCTTC.

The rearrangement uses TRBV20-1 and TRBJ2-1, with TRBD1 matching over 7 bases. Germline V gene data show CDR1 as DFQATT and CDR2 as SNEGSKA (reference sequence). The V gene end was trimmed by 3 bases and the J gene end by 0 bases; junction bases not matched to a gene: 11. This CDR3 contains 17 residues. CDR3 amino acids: CSASNRQGPSSYNEQFF. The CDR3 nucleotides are TGCAGTGCTAGCAACCGACAGGGCCCTAGCTCCTACAATGAGCAGTTCTTC.

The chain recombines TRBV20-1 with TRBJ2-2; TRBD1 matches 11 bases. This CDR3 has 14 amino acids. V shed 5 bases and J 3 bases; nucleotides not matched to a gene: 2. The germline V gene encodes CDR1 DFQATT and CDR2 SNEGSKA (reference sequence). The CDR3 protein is CSAPGQGDTGELFF. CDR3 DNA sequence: TGCAGTGCTCCGGGACAGGGGGACACCGGGGAGCTGTTTTTT.

The CDR3 region has the DNA TGTGCTAGTGGTTTGGTCCCTGAGGACTACGAGCAGTACTTC. Its translation: CASGLVPEDYEQYF. The chain joins TRBV12-5 to TRBJ2-7; D remains unclear. Between the trimmed V and J ends, which lost 0 bases and 3 bases, there was a span of 9 bases. The germline V gene has CDR1 LGHNT and CDR2 FRNRAP. The CDR3 runs 14 residues.

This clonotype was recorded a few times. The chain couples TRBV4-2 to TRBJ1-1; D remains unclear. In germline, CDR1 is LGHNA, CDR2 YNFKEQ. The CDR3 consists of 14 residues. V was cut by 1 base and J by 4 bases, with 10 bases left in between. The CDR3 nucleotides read TGTGCCAGCAGCCAAGGAGAAGTGGCCACTGAAGCTTTCTTT. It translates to CASSQGEVATEAFF.

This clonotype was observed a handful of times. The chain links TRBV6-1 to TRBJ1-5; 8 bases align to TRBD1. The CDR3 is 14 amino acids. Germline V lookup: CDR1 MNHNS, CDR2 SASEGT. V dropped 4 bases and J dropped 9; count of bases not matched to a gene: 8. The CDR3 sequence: CASSGGQDLWPQHF. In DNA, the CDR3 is TGTGCCAGCAGTGGGGGACAGGATCTGTGGCCCCAGCATTTT.

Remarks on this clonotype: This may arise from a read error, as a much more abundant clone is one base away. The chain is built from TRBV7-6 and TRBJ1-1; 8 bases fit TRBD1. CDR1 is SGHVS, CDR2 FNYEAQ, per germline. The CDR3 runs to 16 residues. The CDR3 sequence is CASGLVPGTGQTEAFF. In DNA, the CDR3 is TGTGCCAGCGGCTTAGTCCCCGGGACAGGACAAACTGAAGCTTTCTTT.

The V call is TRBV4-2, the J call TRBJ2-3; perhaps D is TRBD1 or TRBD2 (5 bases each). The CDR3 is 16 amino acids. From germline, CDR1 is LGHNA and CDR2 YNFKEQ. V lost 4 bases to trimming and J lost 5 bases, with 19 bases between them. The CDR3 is CASSLGWDGKGDTQYF. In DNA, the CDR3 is TGTGCCAGCAGCCTCGGATGGGACGGTAAAGGAGATACGCAGTATTTT.

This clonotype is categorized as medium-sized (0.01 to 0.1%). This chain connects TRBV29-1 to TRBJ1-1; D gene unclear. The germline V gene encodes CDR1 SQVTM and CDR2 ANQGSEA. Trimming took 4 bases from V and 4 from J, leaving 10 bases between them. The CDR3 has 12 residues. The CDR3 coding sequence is TGCAGCGTTGCACTAGGCCGCACTGAAGCTTTCTTT. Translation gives CSVALGRTEAFF.

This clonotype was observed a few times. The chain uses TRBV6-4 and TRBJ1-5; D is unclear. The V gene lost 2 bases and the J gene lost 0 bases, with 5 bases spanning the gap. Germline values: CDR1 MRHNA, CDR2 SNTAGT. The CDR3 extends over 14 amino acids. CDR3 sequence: CASSDRDSNQPQHF. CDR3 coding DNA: TGTGCCAGCAGTGACAGGGATAGCAATCAGCCCCAGCATTTT.